This note documents a single T cell receptor beta chain sequence. The data were taken from a study of Ad26.COV2.S vaccination and SARS-CoV-2 variants. The repertoire was sequenced with immunoSEQ multiplex PCR; TCRdb's copy has only in-frame clones and lacks some. The table includes some 180,000 clones, roughly 89% detected once. This CDR3 has 15 amino acids. Per the germline V gene, CDR1 is SGHTA and CDR2 is FQGNSA. The ends were cut back, 1 base at V and 5 bases at J, with 15 bases in the middle. This chain connects TRBV7-2 to TRBJ2-7, with D perhaps given as TRBD1 or TRBD2 (5 bases each). The starting material was peripheral blood, obtained after recovery from COVID-19. The source of this sequence is a human donor who had recovered from COVID-19. The CDR3 sequence: CASSLEGARVNEQYF. DNA for the CDR3: TGTGCCAGCAGCTTAGAGGGAGCCAGGGTAAACGAGCAGTACTTC.